Listed here are 22 T cell receptor beta chains from one sample, sequenced in a study of T cells after yellow fever vaccination. MiXCR, run by TCRdb on the 5' RACE reads, gives a single entry per CDR3 protein. This sample has around 68,000 distinct CDR3 sequences; around 7.7% occur once, and the top ten carry roughly 30%. Material: CD8+ T cells sorted from PBMCs, obtained around 10 days after the first yellow fever vaccination. The origin of the receptors is a man aged 18-30 years who received the YFV17D yellow fever vaccine.

This clonotype was detected many times. The chain is built from TRBV21-1 and TRBJ2-7. TRBV21-1 is designated a pseudogene. The CDR3 totals 12 residues. CDR3 in DNA: TGTGCCAGCGTGGGGAGCTCCTACGAGCAGTACGTC. Translation: CASVGSSYEQYV.

In this sample, this clonotype turned up many times. The J gene is TRBJ2-7, the V gene TRBV27, with D unclear. The CDR3 covers 14 residues. The V gene lost 4 bases and the J gene lost 6 bases, with 16 bases spanning the gap. Looked up from germline, CDR1 is MNHEY and CDR2 is SMNVEV (reference sequence). CDR3 sequence reads: CASSWAGRASEQYF. In DNA form, the CDR3 reads TGTGCCAGCAGTTGGGCAGGTAGGGCCTCCGAGCAGTACTTC.

This clonotype was counted between two and nine times. The V call is TRBV6-5, the J call TRBJ2-3; 13 bases are shared with TRBD2. The junction had 6 bases not matched to a gene; V was cut back by 2 bases and J by 4 bases. This CDR3 is built from 17 residues. CDR1 and CDR2 from the germline V gene are MNHEY and SVGAGI. The CDR3 protein is CASSYTRTSGGSDTQYF. The DNA for the CDR3 is TGTGCCAGCAGTTACACCAGGACTAGCGGGGGTTCAGATACGCAGTATTTT.

This clonotype was observed many times. The chain has TRBV29-1 and TRBJ1-1; TRBD1 agrees at 7 bases. After removal of 4 bases from V and 8 bases from J, the junction contained 10 bases not matched to a gene. Germline CDR1 reads SQVTM; CDR2 reads ANQGSEA. The CDR3 totals 13 residues. In DNA form, the CDR3 reads TGCAGCGTTGTGAGCGCCGGGACAGCAGAAGCTTTCTTT. Translated, it gives CSVVSAGTAEAFF.

This clonotype has ten or more counts. The V call is TRBV4-1, the J call TRBJ1-2; maybe TRBD1 (5 bases). The germline gives CDR1 MGHRA, CDR2 YSYEKL. The CDR3 runs 14 residues. Trimming stripped 4 bases from V and 3 bases from J, with 12 bases between. The CDR3 DNA follows: TGCGCCAGCAGCCCAGGAATGGGGGACTATGGCTACACCTTC. This translates into CASSPGMGDYGYTF.

Turning to this clonotype: A read error may be the cause here, since a much bigger clone is one base away. The chain is built from TRBV29-1 and TRBJ2-3, with no clear D. Germline loops: CDR1 SQVTM, CDR2 ANQGSEA. CDR3 length equals 10 residues. This CDR3 reads CSAEALDSSF. CDR3 DNA: TGCAGCGCTGAGGCCTTGGATTCCTCTTTT.

This clonotype was counted ten times or more. The chain employs TRBV4-1 and TRBJ2-7; no clear D gene. CDR3 size: 13 residues. Trimming took 4 bases from V and 2 from J, leaving 9 bases between them. The germline V gene encodes CDR1 MGHRA and CDR2 YSYEKL. The CDR3 sequence is CASSPGRTYEQYF. In nucleotides, the CDR3 is TGCGCCAGCAGCCCAGGTAGAACCTACGAGCAGTACTTC.

This clonotype was detected many times. This sequence joins TRBV4-1 and TRBJ2-2; D gene uncertain. The CDR3 is made up of 15 amino acids. V was trimmed by 0 bases and J by 1 base, leaving 6 bases between them. Germline CDR1 MGHRA, CDR2 YSYEKL. CDR3 loop: CASSQDAGNTGELFF. The CDR3 DNA reads TGCGCCAGCAGCCAAGATGCAGGGAACACCGGGGAGCTGTTTTTT.

This clonotype was counted ten times or more. The chain carries TRBV24-1 and TRBJ2-2; 10 bases fit TRBD1. This CDR3 has 16 amino acids. V lost 2 bases and J lost 5; bases outside the gene matches: 4. Germline loops: CDR1 KGHDR, CDR2 SFDVKD. The CDR3 reads CATSDSGTGVTGELFF. The DNA of the CDR3 is TGTGCCACCAGTGATTCCGGGACAGGGGTTACCGGGGAGCTGTTTTTT.

This clonotype was seen repeatedly, ten times or more. The gene calls are TRBV15 and TRBJ2-1; TRBD1 agrees at 7 bases. CDR1 is LNHNV, CDR2 YYDKDF, per germline (reference sequence). Germline trimming cut 1 base from V and 3 bases from J; bases unmatched to any gene: 3. This CDR3 has 15 residues. The CDR3 sequence is CATSRGQGLYNEQFF. The CDR3 DNA reads TGTGCCACCAGCAGAGGACAGGGCCTCTACAATGAGCAGTTCTTC.

This clonotype appeared a few times. The CDR3 DNA is TGTGCCAGCAGCTTCCAGGGATCTGGGGCCAACGTCCTGACTTTC. The encoded protein is CASSFQGSGANVLTF. The chain has TRBV7-3 and TRBJ2-6; TRBD1 is a possible D gene (5 bases). Trimming left V 3 bases short and J 1 base short, with 7 bases between. From germline, CDR1 is SGHTA and CDR2 FQGTGA. This CDR3 has 15 residues.

The chain recombines TRBV28 with TRBJ2-1; D ambiguous. Germline CDR1 and CDR2: MDHEN and SYDVKM. Trimming removed 0 bases from V and 0 bases from J, with 6 bases in between. The CDR3 runs to 15 residues. Written as DNA, the CDR3 is TGTGCCAGCAGTTTATGGGTGAGCTCCTACAATGAGCAGTTCTTC. It yields the protein CASSLWVSSYNEQFF.

The CDR3 here is CASSSGTVRYEQYV. The CDR3 DNA follows: TGTGCCAGCAGCTCCGGGACAGTAAGATACGAGCAGTACGTC. The rearrangement uses TRBV7-9 and TRBJ2-7; 7 nucleotides align to TRBD1. J was trimmed by 4 bases and V by 4 bases; bases with no gene match: 7. This CDR3 comprises 14 residues. Germline CDR1 SEHNR, CDR2 FQNEAQ (reference sequence).

V gene TRBV7-9 combines with J gene TRBJ2-1; D not resolved. V was trimmed by 10 bases and J by 5 bases, leaving 18 bases between them. Per the germline V gene, CDR1 is SEHNR and CDR2 is FQNEAQ (reference sequence). The CDR3 contains 14 residues. Here the CDR3 DNA reads TGTGCCATGAGCCCCGAGCGCCGGCACAATGAGCAGTTCTTC. Its translation is CAMSPERRHNEQFF.

This clonotype occurred many times. The genes are TRBV4-3 and TRBJ2-1, with TRBD2 identical over 7 bases. The CDR3 runs to 15 residues. Per the germline V gene, CDR1 is LGHNA and CDR2 is YSLEER. Trimming took 0 bases from V and 6 from J; bases not matched to a gene: 5. The CDR3, as DNA: TGCGCCAGCAGCCAAGAGAGGCGGGGGATCAATGAGCAGTTCTTC. Translation gives CASSQERRGINEQFF.

This clonotype turned up a few times. The chain is built from TRBV13 and TRBJ2-2; D is tentatively TRBD1 or TRBD2 (6 bases each). The CDR3 is 15 amino acids. Germline V CDR1 and CDR2: PRHDT, FYEKMQ (reference sequence). V was clipped by 6 bases and J by 4 bases, with 15 bases between them. The CDR3 loop reads CASSVGGRVTGELFF. The CDR3 DNA follows: TGTGCCAGCAGTGTAGGGGGGCGCGTCACCGGGGAGCTGTTTTTT.

The chain is built from TRBV19 and TRBJ1-5; a weak D match, TRBD1 (6 bases). The CDR3 runs to 13 residues. Trimming removed 5 bases from V and 7 bases from J, with 12 bases in between. Germline CDR1 reads LNHDA; CDR2 reads SQIVND (reference sequence). CDR3 nucleotide sequence: TGTGCCAGTAGTGCACAGGGTAGGCAGCCCCAGCATTTT. Its translation: CASSAQGRQPQHF.

Only a few counts were recorded for this clonotype. The chain carries TRBV9 and TRBJ1-3; TRBD1 matches at 12 bases. In germline, CDR1 is SGDLS, CDR2 YYNGEE. There are 16 residues in the CDR3. With 4 bases clipped from V and 5 bases from J, the junction kept 7 bases outside the gene matches. DNA for the CDR3: TGTGCCAGCAGCCCCGGCGGGACAGGGGGCAGAAACACCATATATTTT. Protein: CASSPGGTGGRNTIYF.

This clonotype was seen many times. V gene TRBV7-9 combines with J gene TRBJ1-1, with D unresolved. The CDR3 spans 14 residues. The germline V gene encodes CDR1 SEHNR and CDR2 FQNEAQ (reference sequence). V was clipped by 3 bases and J by 0 bases, with 8 bases between them. CDR3 loop: CASSLEGLNTEAFF. The CDR3 nucleotides read TGTGCCAGCAGCTTGGAGGGCTTGAACACTGAAGCTTTCTTT.

The V gene is TRBV9, the J gene TRBJ2-3, with a tentative D call TRBD2 (5 bases). V was cut by 3 bases and J by 2 bases, with 10 bases left in between. The germline CDR1 and CDR2 sequences are SGDLS and YYNGEE. The CDR3 sequence is 14 residues long. The CDR3 here is CASSASLTTDTQYF. In DNA, the CDR3 is TGTGCCAGCAGCGCTAGCCTCACCACAGATACGCAGTATTTT.

This clonotype was recorded a few times. The V call is TRBV12-3 or TRBV12-4, the J call TRBJ2-2, with D unclear. V lost 8 bases to trimming and J lost 0 bases, with 10 bases between them. This CDR3 contains 14 residues. The CDR3 protein is CASASSSNTGELFF. CDR3 DNA sequence: TGTGCCAGCGCAAGTAGTTCGAACACCGGGGAGCTGTTTTTT.

There are many counts of this clonotype. The gene calls are TRBV28 and TRBJ1-5; D is unresolved. Germline V gene data show CDR1 as MDHEN and CDR2 as SYDVKM. The V end was cut by 5 bases, the J end by 5 bases, with 13 bases between. This CDR3 is 14 amino acids long. The CDR3 DNA reads as TGTGCCAGCAGTCCAACTGGAGTTTATCAGCCCCAGCATTTT. The encoded protein is CASSPTGVYQPQHF.